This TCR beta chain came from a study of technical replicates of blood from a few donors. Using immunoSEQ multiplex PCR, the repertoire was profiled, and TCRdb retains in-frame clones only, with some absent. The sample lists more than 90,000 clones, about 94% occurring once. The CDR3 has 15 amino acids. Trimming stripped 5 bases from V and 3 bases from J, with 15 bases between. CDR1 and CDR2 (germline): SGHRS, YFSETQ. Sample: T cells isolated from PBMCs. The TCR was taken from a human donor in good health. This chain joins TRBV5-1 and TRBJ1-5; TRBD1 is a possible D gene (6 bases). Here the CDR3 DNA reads TGCGCCAGCAGTCCTCAGGGGTGGGACAATCAGCCCCAGCATTTT. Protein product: CASSPQGWDNQPQHF.